The source of this T cell receptor beta chain is a study of response to subunit inactivated influenza vaccine. Germline loops: CDR1 MNHEY, CDR2 SVGAGI. The CDR3 extends over 14 amino acids. V dropped 0 bases and J dropped 12 bases, with 12 bases sitting between them. TCRdb re-derived calls from the RT-PCR reads in MiXCR, one entry per CDR3 protein. This table holds under 200,000 distinct CDR3 sequences, approximately 10% found once. The chain employs TRBV6-5 and TRBJ1-6, with unresolved D. The receptor was derived from a man aged 45-60 years who received an inactivated influenza vaccine. Sequenced here: non-naive T cells sorted from PBMCs, sampled 45 days after vaccination. DNA of the CDR3: TGTGCCAGCAGTTACTCGTTTTCCTTGGAACCCCTCCACTTT. It encodes CASSYSFSLEPLHF.